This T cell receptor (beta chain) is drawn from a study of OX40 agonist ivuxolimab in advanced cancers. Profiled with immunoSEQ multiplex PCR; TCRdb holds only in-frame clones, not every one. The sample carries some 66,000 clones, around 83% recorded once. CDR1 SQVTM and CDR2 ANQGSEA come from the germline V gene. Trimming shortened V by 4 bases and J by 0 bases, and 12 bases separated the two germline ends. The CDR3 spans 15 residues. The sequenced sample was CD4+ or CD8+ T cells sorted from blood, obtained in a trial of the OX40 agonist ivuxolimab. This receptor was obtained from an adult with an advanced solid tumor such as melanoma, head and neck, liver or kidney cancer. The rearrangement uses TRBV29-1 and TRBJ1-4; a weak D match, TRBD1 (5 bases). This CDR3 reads CSVGFGGTTNEKLFF. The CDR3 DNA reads TGCAGCGTTGGATTTGGGGGAACAACTAATGAAAAACTGTTTTTT. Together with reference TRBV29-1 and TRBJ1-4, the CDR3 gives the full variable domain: SAVISQKPSRDICQRGTSLTIQCQVDSQVTMMFWYRQQPGQSLTLIATANQGSEATYESGFVIDKFPISRPNLTFSTLTVSNMSPEDSSIYLCSVGFGGTTNEKLFFGSGTQLSVL.